This passage covers 17 T cell receptor beta chains from one sample sequenced in a study of blood T cell repertoires in COVID-19. Profiled with immunoSEQ multiplex PCR; TCRdb holds only in-frame clones, not every one. The sample lists roughly 260,000 clones, approximately 81% occurring once. The source material was peripheral blood. All receptors come from a woman between 18 and 30 years old with acute or convalescent COVID-19.

This clone was picked up one time. This chain connects TRBV4-3 to TRBJ2-1; TRBD2 agrees at 10 bases. With 0 bases clipped from V and 5 bases from J, the junction kept 4 bases outside the gene matches. This CDR3 spans 16 amino acids. CDR1 is LGHNA, CDR2 YSLEER, per germline. This CDR3 is CASSQELLAGDNEQFF. The DNA of the CDR3 is TGCGCCAGCAGCCAAGAACTCCTAGCGGGGGACAATGAGCAGTTCTTC.

The V call is TRBV7-8, the J call TRBJ1-1; D unresolved. V lost 4 bases, J lost 6 bases, and 12 bases lay in between. The CDR3 loop spans 13 amino acids. Germline V gene sequence: CDR1 SGHVS, CDR2 FQNEAQ. The CDR3 sequence is CASSSGLVAEAFF. The CDR3 region has the DNA TGTGCCAGCAGCTCCGGACTTGTCGCTGAAGCTTTCTTT.

CDR3 sequence (DNA): TGTGCCAGCAGCAATCCCCGGGACAGGGGGCTGGGAAATGAGCAGTTCTTC. This sequence encodes CASSNPRDRGLGNEQFF. This chain joins TRBV21-1 and TRBJ2-1; the DNA was not compared with TRBD1, the D call given in the table. TRBV21-1 is tagged as a pseudogene. The CDR3 loop spans 17 amino acids.

V gene TRBV27 combines with J gene TRBJ1-2; 7 bases map to TRBD1. The germline V gene has CDR1 MNHEY and CDR2 SMNVEV (reference sequence). V shed 5 bases, J shed 6 bases, and the junction held 12 bases outside the gene matches. The CDR3 consists of 15 residues. The chain's CDR3 is CASSLRGFGVNGYTF. The CDR3 region has the DNA TGTGCCAGCAGTCTCAGGGGGTTTGGGGTGAATGGCTACACCTTC.

The CDR3 loop is CASSLVGGRNNEQFF. The CDR3 nucleotides are TGTGCCAGCAGCTTGGTCGGGGGTCGAAACAATGAGCAGTTCTTC. The chain joins TRBV5-4 to TRBJ2-1; a weak D match, TRBD2 (6 bases). Germline values: CDR1 SGHNT, CDR2 YYREEE (reference sequence). The length of the CDR3 is 15 residues. Trimming cost V 0 bases and J 5 bases, with 12 bases left between them.

The rearrangement links TRBV27 to TRBJ2-7; TRBD2 agrees at 7 bases. The V gene end was trimmed by 1 base and the J gene end by 6 bases; junction bases not matched to a gene: 9. Germline V lookup: CDR1 MNHEY, CDR2 SMNVEV (reference sequence). The CDR3 length is 15 residues. For the CDR3, the DNA is TGTGCCAGCAGTTTATTTGGGGGAGGGCCTCTCGAGCAGTACTTC. It codes for CASSLFGGGPLEQYF.

The chain joins TRBV11-2 to TRBJ2-1, with 10 bases lining up with TRBD2. The CDR3 is 17 residues long. Unmatched junction bases numbered 14, after V lost 4 bases and J lost 8 bases. Germline assignment: CDR1 SGHAT and CDR2 FQNNGV. The DNA for the CDR3 is TGTGCCAGCAGCTCAAACGGGGTAGCGGGAGGTGGGTATGAGCAGTTCTTC. It translates to CASSSNGVAGGGYEQFF.

V and J are TRBV30 and TRBJ2-3; TRBD2 matches at 8 bases. From germline, CDR1 is GTSNPN and CDR2 SVGIG (reference sequence). V was clipped by 1 base and J by 2 bases; unmatched bases: 11. CDR3 length: 17 amino acids. DNA of the CDR3: TGTGCCTGGAGTGGACCCCCGGGAGGGGTCCTCACAGATACGCAGTATTTT. This translates into CAWSGPPGGVLTDTQYF.

The chain uses TRBV10-3 and TRBJ2-7, with 8 bases matching TRBD2. This CDR3 contains 14 residues. The V gene's germline CDR1 is ENHRY and CDR2 SYGVKD. With 4 bases clipped from V and 5 bases from J, the junction kept 7 bases outside the gene matches. DNA of the CDR3: TGTGCCATCAGTGGCGCTAGCGGGTTCGACGAGCAGTACTTC. This encodes CAISGASGFDEQYF.

This clone was seen a few times. The V gene is TRBV11-2, the J gene TRBJ2-7, with D perhaps matching TRBD1 (5 bases). Germline values: CDR1 SGHAT, CDR2 FQNNGV. This CDR3 comprises 14 residues. V lost 2 bases, J lost 1 base, and 9 bases lay in between. CDR3 sequence reads: CASSLMAGSYEQYF. The CDR3 DNA follows: TGTGCCAGCAGCTTAATGGCAGGGTCCTACGAGCAGTACTTC.

The CDR3 nucleotides are TGTGCCAGCAGTTCGGGACAGCTACTCTACGAGCAGTACTTC. Translating gives CASSSGQLLYEQYF. The V call is TRBV27, the J call TRBJ2-7, with 7 bases fitting TRBD1. V lost 4 bases, J lost 3 bases, and 6 bases stayed unmatched. The length of the CDR3 is 14 residues. Germline-derived CDR1 and CDR2 are MNHEY and SMNVEV (reference sequence).

The V gene is TRBV19, the J gene TRBJ1-1; weak D call: TRBD1 (5 bases). The germline CDR1 and CDR2 sequences are LNHDA and SQIVND (reference sequence). The CDR3 is made up of 14 amino acids. The V end lost 5 bases, the J end lost 4 bases, and 14 bases lay between the germline ends. The CDR3: CASSFSAGGTEAFF. The CDR3, as DNA: TGTGCCAGTAGTTTTTCAGCGGGGGGCACTGAAGCTTTCTTT.

The genes are TRBV28 and TRBJ2-4, with TRBD2 as a possible D gene (5 bases). Trimming removed 2 bases at V and 8 bases at J, with 13 bases between. Germline V gene sequence: CDR1 MDHEN, CDR2 SYDVKM. The CDR3 is 14 residues long. The CDR3 region is CASSLQSLADIQYF. The CDR3 DNA reads TGTGCCAGCAGTTTACAATCCCTAGCCGACATTCAGTACTTC.

The rearrangement joins TRBV7-2 to TRBJ2-3; possibly TRBD2 for D (5 bases). Germline loops: CDR1 SGHTA, CDR2 FQGNSA. The CDR3 contains 16 residues. Deletions cut 4 bases from V and 6 bases from J, with 20 bases between. CDR3 nucleotide sequence: TGTGCCAGCAGCTCCCAGCGGCCCCGTTCGGGCGATACGCAGTATTTT. It is translated as CASSSQRPRSGDTQYF.

This rearrangement joins TRBV5-1 to TRBJ2-2; 7 bases fit TRBD2. Germline-derived CDR1 and CDR2 are SGHRS and YFSETQ. With V trimmed by 6 bases and J by 5 bases, 13 bases remained unmatched. The CDR3 spans 16 residues. The CDR3 bases are TGCGCCAGCACCCCAGATAGTACTAGCGCGACCGGGGAGCTGTTTTTT. It specifies CASTPDSTSATGELFF.

This clone was seen a single time. This chain connects TRBV30 to TRBJ1-2; D not certain. Germline CDR1 GTSNPN, CDR2 SVGIG (reference sequence). This CDR3 region has 13 residues. The V gene lost 0 bases and the J gene lost 10 bases, with 15 bases spanning the gap. CDR3 amino acids: CAWSVEVTALYTF. CDR3 DNA: TGTGCCTGGAGTGTAGAGGTGACCGCCCTCTACACCTTC.

The chain has TRBV29-1 and TRBJ1-2; D not certain. Looked up from germline, CDR1 is SQVTM and CDR2 is ANQGSEA. V shed 2 bases and J shed 10 bases, with 8 bases lying between them. This CDR3 is 10 amino acids long. The CDR3 sequence: CSVEQVDYTF. DNA of the CDR3: TGCAGCGTTGAACAGGTTGACTACACCTTC.